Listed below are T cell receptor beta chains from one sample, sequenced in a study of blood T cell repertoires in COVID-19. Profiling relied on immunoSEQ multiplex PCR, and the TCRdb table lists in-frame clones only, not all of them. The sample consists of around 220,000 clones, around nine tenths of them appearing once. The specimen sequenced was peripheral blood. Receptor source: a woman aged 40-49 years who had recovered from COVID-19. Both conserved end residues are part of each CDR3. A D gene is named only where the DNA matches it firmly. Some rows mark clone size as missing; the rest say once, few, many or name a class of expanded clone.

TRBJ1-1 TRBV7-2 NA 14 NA CASNLGYKGTEAFF TGTGCCAGCAACCTAGGATACAAGGGGACTGAAGCTTTCTTT
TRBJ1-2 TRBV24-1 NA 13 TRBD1 CATRGQGSYGYTF TGTGCCACCAGAGGACAGGGCAGCTATGGCTACACCTTC
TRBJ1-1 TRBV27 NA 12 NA CASSEGNTEAFF TGTGCCAGCAGTGAGGGGAACACTGAAGCTTTCTTT
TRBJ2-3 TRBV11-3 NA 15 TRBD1 CASSSLTGYTDTQYF TGTGCCAGCAGCTCCCTGACAGGGTATACAGATACGCAGTATTTT
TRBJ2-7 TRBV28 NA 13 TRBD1 CAVGGQGPYEQYF TGTGCCGTCGGGGGACAGGGACCCTACGAGCAGTACTTC
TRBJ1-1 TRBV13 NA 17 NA CASSRHRSPYSNTEAFF TGTGCCAGCAGCCGCCACAGGTCCCCCTACTCGAACACTGAAGCTTTCTTT
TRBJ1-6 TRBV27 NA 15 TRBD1 CASRRDRVGNSPLHF TGTGCCAGCAGACGCGACAGGGTCGGTAATTCACCCCTCCACTTT
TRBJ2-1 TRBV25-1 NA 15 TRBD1 CASSADRGLYNEQFF TGTGCCAGCAGTGCGGACAGGGGGCTTTACAATGAGCAGTTCTTC
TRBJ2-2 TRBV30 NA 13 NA CAWSRTNTGELFF TGTGCCTGGAGTCGTACGAACACCGGGGAGCTGTTTTTT
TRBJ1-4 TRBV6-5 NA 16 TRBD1 CASSYSGTGFNEKLFF TGTGCCAGCAGTTACTCAGGGACAGGCTTTAATGAAAAACTGTTTTTT
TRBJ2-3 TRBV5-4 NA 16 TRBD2 CASSALAGAITDTQYF TGTGCCAGCAGCGCCTTAGCGGGAGCGATAACAGATACGCAGTATTTT
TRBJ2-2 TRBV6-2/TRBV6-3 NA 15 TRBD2 CASSYFSGSTGELFF TGTGCCAGCAGTTATTTTAGCGGGAGCACCGGGGAGCTGTTTTTT
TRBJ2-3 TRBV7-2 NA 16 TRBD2 CASSLAEAGGTDTQYF TGTGCCAGCAGCTTAGCGGAGGCGGGGGGCACAGATACGCAGTATTTT
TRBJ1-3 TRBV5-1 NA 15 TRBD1 CASSLETGGGNTIYF TGCGCCAGCAGCTTGGAAACAGGGGGTGGAAACACCATATATTTT
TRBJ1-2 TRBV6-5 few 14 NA CATLSPWTVHGYTF TGTGCCACCCTCTCCCCGTGGACAGTTCATGGCTACACCTTC
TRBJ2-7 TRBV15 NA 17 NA CATSRGPGRGQAYEQYF TGTGCCACCAGCAGAGGCCCGGGTAGGGGACAAGCCTACGAGCAGTACTTC
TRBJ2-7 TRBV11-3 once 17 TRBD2 CASSLASWGGVSYEQYF TGTGCCAGCAGCTTAGCCTCCTGGGGGGGTGTCTCCTACGAGCAGTACTTC
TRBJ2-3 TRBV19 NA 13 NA CASSTQSTDTQYF TGTGCCAGTAGTACGCAGAGCACAGATACGCAGTATTTT
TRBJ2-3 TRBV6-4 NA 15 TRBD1 CASSEETGASDTQYF TGTGCCAGCAGTGAGGAGACAGGGGCGTCAGATACGCAGTATTTT
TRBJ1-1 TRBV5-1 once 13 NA CASRYRVYTEAFF TGCGCCAGCAGATACAGGGTGTACACTGAAGCTTTCTTT
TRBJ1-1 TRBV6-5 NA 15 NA CASSRPGRRGSEAFF TGTGCCAGCAGCCGGCCGGGACGACGGGGGTCTGAAGCTTTCTTT
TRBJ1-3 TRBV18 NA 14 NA CASSPAAGGNTIYF TGTGCCAGCTCACCAGCTGCGGGTGGAAACACCATATATTTT
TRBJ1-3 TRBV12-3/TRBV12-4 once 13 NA CASSPQGGNTIYF TGTGCCAGCAGTCCACAGGGTGGAAACACCATATATTTT
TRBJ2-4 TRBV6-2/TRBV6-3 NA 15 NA CASSYRVTGFNIQYF TGTGCCAGCAGTTACCGGGTCACTGGGTTTAACATTCAGTACTTC
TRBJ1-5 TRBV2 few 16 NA CASSERSGIGNQPQHF TGTGCCAGCAGTGAGCGATCAGGGATTGGCAATCAGCCCCAGCATTTT
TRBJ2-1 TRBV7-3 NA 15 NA CASSLKSGPYNEQFF TGTGCCAGCAGCTTAAAAAGTGGGCCCTACAATGAGCAGTTCTTC
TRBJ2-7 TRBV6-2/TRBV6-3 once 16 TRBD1 CASSYSATITGGEQYF TGTGCCAGCAGTTACTCGGCAACCATCACAGGGGGAGAGCAGTACTTC
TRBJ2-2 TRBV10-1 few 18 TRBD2 CASRGTSGRRGNTGELFF TGCGCCAGTCGAGGGACTAGCGGGAGGCGGGGGAACACCGGGGAGCTGTTTTTT
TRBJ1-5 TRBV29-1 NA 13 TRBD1 CSVQGAKDQPQHF TGCAGCGTTCAGGGGGCTAAGGATCAGCCCCAGCATTTT
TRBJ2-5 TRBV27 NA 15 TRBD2 CASSLGLAGVETQYF TGTGCCAGCAGTTTAGGCCTAGCGGGAGTGGAGACCCAGTACTTC
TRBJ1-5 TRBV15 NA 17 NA CATSRETPQYSNQPQHF TGTGCCACCAGCAGAGAGACACCCCAGTATAGCAATCAGCCCCAGCATTTT
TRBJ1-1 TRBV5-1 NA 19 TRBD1 CASSLASRQGATRNTEAFF TGCGCCAGCAGCTTGGCCTCGCGACAGGGGGCTACCCGGAACACTGAAGCTTTCTTT
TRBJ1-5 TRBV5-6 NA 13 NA CASSLARTAPQHF TGTGCCAGCAGCTTGGCTAGGACAGCCCCGCAGCATTTT
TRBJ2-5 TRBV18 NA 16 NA CASSSTRTQGRETQYF TGTGCCAGCTCATCAACAAGGACACAGGGCCGGGAGACCCAGTACTTC
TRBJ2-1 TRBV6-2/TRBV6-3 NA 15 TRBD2 CASSSGLAGNDEQFF TGTGCCAGCAGTTCCGGACTAGCGGGAAACGATGAGCAGTTCTTC
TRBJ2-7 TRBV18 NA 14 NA CASSLPGTPYEQYF TGTGCCAGCTCACTGCCCGGGACACCCTACGAGCAGTACTTC
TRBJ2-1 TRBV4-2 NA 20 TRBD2 CASSQGVVAAGGRSYNEQFF TGTGCCAGCAGCCAAGGCGTGGTGGCAGCGGGGGGGCGGTCCTACAATGAGCAGTTCTTC